The rows below give T cell receptor beta chains drawn from one sample of a study of blood T cells in healthy people across ages. TCRdb itself ran the 5' RACE reads through MiXCR, one entry per CDR3 protein. The sample shows about 1.5 million distinct CDR3 sequences, roughly 45% of them seen only once. The sequenced sample consisted of blood. The receptors were gathered from a woman aged 18-35 years in good health. CDR3s include the opening cysteine and the closing phenylalanine or tryptophan.

v_gene	j_gene	CDR3aa
TRBV6-1	TRBJ1-2	CASSEVGGQGGVYGYTF
TRBV27	TRBJ1-2	CTSSLNRGDNYGYTF
TRBV15	TRBJ2-1	CATQKGEIEQFF
TRBV4-2	TRBJ1-6	CASSQPGQGDSPLHF
TRBV5-1	TRBJ2-7	CASSFGSHGDSYEQYF
TRBV4-2	TRBJ2-1	CASSQELGRGGEQFF
TRBV12-3/TRBV12-4	TRBJ2-1	CAGSPQLAGVGEQFF
TRBV6-1	TRBJ2-5	CALARGKDRRPETQYF
TRBV11-2	TRBJ2-1	CASSFLSYVRGEQFF
TRBV11-2	TRBJ2-7	CASSGETRVYEQYF
TRBV4-1	TRBJ2-7	CASSQVGGTYEQYF
TRBV12-3/TRBV12-4	TRBJ1-2	CASSLRSGDGYTF
TRBV6-2/TRBV6-3	TRBJ2-2	CASSRDRVVTGELFF
TRBV7-6	TRBJ1-5	CASSLVAGENQPQHF
TRBV24-1	TRBJ2-5	CATSDPGLVQETQYF
TRBV12-5	TRBJ1-1	CASGVDVRNTEAFF
TRBV6-5	TRBJ2-3	CASSFTSGDTGTQYF
TRBV20-1	TRBJ2-3	CSAPKYADTQYF
TRBV6-1	TRBJ1-2	CASSAGLHTF
TRBV27	TRBJ1-2	CASSLTSTTVYGYTF
TRBV7-9	TRBJ2-6	CASSLQGPAGANVLTF
TRBV7-9	TRBJ2-7	CAREGTAYEQYF
TRBV30	TRBJ2-3	CAWKVSLAGTDTQYF
TRBV6-5	TRBJ2-3	CASSYSRGGTDTQYF
TRBV27	TRBJ1-5	CASSPARTGAEDQPQHF
TRBV5-1	TRBJ2-7	CASSPDRANEQYF
TRBV2	TRBJ2-7	CASGTSVLKSSYEQYF
TRBV7-3	TRBJ1-6	CASSPKIRALRSYNSPLHF
TRBV5-5	TRBJ2-4	CAGSLVYGGLARNEQYF
TRBV7-2	TRBJ1-1	CASSLTRHGAFF
TRBV10-3	TRBJ2-5	CAISGGTPTQETQYF
TRBV10-3	TRBJ2-2	CASEGTPNMTGELFF
TRBV3-1	TRBJ2-5	CASSHPRRGAGETQYF
TRBV18	TRBJ2-7	CASFTGFGYEQYF
TRBV28	TRBJ2-3	CASSRGWDTDTQYF
TRBV20-1	TRBJ2-5	CSASEGEETQYF
TRBV4-1	TRBJ2-5	CASSQVSASGYQETQYF
TRBV6-1	TRBJ2-7	CASMTGGQGYEQYF
TRBV6-1	TRBJ2-3	CVSTEKAGAPDTQYF
TRBV12-3/TRBV12-4	TRBJ1-1	CASSPGTGGNTEAFF
TRBV4-1	TRBJ2-7	CASSQDPSGSYCEQYF
TRBV9	TRBJ1-2	CASSLGIQGHGYTF
TRBV27	TRBJ2-1	CASSRGRDKGNEQFF
TRBV29-1	TRBJ1-2	CSVEGSPGQKGYGYTF
TRBV4-1	TRBJ1-5	CASSSYVELTQPQHF
TRBV3-1	TRBJ1-4	CASSQGGRDRGEKLFF
TRBV5-1	TRBJ2-2	CASSLDRVNTGELFF
TRBV14	TRBJ2-7	CASSQDTRGYEQYF
TRBV10-3	TRBJ1-6	CAISAAGTGSISPLHF
TRBV13	TRBJ2-7	CASSSAGLARREQYF
TRBV25-1	TRBJ1-5	CASSGQGGSQPQHF
TRBV20-1	TRBJ1-2	CSATPPGGNYGYTF
TRBV6-5	TRBJ2-3	CASSYSISGGATTDTDTQYF
TRBV7-6	TRBJ2-5	CASSSGLARKETQYF
TRBV29-1	TRBJ1-2	CSGGSTGDGDRGYTF
TRBV28	TRBJ1-2	CASSLGGSNSNYGYTF
TRBV6-1	TRBJ1-2	CAGSEWGSGGYTF